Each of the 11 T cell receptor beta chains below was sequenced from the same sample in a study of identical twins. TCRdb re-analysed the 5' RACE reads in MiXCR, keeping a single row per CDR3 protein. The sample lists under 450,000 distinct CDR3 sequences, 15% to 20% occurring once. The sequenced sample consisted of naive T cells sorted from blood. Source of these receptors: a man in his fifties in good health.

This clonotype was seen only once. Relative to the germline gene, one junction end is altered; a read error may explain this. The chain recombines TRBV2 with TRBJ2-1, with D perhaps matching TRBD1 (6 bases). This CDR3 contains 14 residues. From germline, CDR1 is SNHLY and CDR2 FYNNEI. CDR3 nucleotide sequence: TGTGCCAGCAGTTGGGGGCGTTCCTACAATGGGCAGTTCTTC. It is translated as CASSWGRSYNGQFF.

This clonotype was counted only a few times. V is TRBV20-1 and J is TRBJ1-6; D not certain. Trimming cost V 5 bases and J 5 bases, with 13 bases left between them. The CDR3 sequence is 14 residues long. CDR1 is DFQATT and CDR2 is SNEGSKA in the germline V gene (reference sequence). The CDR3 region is CSALLSFDNSPLHF. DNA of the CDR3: TGCAGTGCTCTCCTCTCTTTCGATAATTCACCCCTCCACTTT.

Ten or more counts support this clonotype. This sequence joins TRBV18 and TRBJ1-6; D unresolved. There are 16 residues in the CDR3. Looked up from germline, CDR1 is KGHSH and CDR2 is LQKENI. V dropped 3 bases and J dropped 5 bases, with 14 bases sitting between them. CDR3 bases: TGTGCCAGCTCACCCTACGGGCCCCGGGATAATTCACCCCTCCACTTT. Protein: CASSPYGPRDNSPLHF.

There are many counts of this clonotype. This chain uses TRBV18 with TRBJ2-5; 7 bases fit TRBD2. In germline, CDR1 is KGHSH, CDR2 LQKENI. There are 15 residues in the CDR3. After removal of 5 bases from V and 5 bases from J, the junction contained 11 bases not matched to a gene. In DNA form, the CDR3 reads TGTGCCAGCTCAGCTAGCGGTGGTTTGGTGGAGACCCAGTACTTC. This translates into CASSASGGLVETQYF.

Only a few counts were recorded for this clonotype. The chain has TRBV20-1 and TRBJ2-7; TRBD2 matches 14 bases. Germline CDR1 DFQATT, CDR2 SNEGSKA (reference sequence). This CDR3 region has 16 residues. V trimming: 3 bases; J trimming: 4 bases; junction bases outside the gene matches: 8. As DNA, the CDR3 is TGCAGTGCTAGTTCTCCCGGGACTAGCGGGAGTTACGAGCAGTACTTC. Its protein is CSASSPGTSGSYEQYF.

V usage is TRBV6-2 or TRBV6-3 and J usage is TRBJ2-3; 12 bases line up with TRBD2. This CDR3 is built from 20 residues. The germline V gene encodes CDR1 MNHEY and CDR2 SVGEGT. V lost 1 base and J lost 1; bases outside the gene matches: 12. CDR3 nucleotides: TGTGCCAGCAGTTACTTCCCTAGACTAGCGGGAGACCTTGGCACAGATACGCAGTATTTT. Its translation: CASSYFPRLAGDLGTDTQYF.

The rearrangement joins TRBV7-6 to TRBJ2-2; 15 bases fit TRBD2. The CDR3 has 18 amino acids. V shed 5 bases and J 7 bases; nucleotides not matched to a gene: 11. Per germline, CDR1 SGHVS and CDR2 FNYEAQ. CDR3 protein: CASSPGGLAGGLIGELFF. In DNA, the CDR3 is TGTGCCAGCAGCCCCGGAGGACTAGCGGGAGGGTTGATCGGGGAGCTGTTTTTT.

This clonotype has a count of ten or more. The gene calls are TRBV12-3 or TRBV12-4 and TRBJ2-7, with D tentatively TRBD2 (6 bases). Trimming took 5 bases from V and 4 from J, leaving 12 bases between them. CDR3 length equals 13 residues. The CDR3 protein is CASSITRGYEQYF. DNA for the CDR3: TGTGCCAGCAGTATCACCCGGGGGTACGAGCAGTACTTC.

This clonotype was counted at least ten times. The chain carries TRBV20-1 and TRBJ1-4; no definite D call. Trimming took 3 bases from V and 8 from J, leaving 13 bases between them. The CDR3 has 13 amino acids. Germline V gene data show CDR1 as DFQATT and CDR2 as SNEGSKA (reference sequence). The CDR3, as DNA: TGCAGTGCTAGTAAGGGCCTAGGGGAAAAACTGTTTTTT. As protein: CSASKGLGEKLFF.

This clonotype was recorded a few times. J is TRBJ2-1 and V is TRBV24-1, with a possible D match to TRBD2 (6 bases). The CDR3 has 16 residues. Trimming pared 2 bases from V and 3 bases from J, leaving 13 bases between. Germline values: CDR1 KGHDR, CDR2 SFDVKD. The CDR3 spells CATSDSGLASYNEQFF. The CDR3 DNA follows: TGTGCCACCAGTGATTCCGGGCTAGCGAGCTACAATGAGCAGTTCTTC.

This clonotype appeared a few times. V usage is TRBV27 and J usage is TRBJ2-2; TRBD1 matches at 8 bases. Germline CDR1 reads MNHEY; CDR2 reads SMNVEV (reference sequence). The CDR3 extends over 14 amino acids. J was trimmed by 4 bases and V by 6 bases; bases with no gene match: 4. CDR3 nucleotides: TGTGCCAGCAGACTAACAGGGGGCACCGGGGAGCTGTTTTTT. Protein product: CASRLTGGTGELFF.